The clone carrying this T cell receptor (beta chain) was found a few times. Its antigen is unknown. The sample originates from a study of T-cell reconstitution after alpha-beta-depleted transplantation in children. Study observations and caveats: Expanded clones from the graft, numbering several hundred, reportedly supplied alpha-beta T cells about two months after transplant. Newly produced T cells mostly accounted for T-cell counts and diversity one year post-transplant. Surviving recipient T cells and thymic progenitors produced the high day-60 TCRbeta diversity seen in some patients.

CDR1 is DFQATT, CDR2 SNEGSKA, per germline (reference sequence). This CDR3 has 15 residues. The V end lost 6 bases, the J end lost 4 bases, and 20 bases lay between the germline ends. A TCRbeta library incorporating unique molecular identifiers was prepared. TCRdb re-analysed the PCR reads in MiXCR, keeping a single row per CDR3 protein. Of 550,000 to 600,000 distinct CDR3 sequences in the sample, around 23% were seen once. The source is a boy in the first two years of life who had a stem cell transplant for acute myeloid leukemia, so the T cells may come from the graft donor. The V gene is TRBV20-1, the J gene TRBJ2-3, with D tentatively TRBD1 (6 bases). The sample consisted of PBMCs, mostly from graft donor cells, taken 360 days after TCRalphabeta/CD19-depleted stem cell transplant. The CDR3, as DNA: TGCAGTGCCTCATTCACCGTAGGGGGACCAGATACGCAGTATTTT. Amino acids: CSASFTVGGPDTQYF.